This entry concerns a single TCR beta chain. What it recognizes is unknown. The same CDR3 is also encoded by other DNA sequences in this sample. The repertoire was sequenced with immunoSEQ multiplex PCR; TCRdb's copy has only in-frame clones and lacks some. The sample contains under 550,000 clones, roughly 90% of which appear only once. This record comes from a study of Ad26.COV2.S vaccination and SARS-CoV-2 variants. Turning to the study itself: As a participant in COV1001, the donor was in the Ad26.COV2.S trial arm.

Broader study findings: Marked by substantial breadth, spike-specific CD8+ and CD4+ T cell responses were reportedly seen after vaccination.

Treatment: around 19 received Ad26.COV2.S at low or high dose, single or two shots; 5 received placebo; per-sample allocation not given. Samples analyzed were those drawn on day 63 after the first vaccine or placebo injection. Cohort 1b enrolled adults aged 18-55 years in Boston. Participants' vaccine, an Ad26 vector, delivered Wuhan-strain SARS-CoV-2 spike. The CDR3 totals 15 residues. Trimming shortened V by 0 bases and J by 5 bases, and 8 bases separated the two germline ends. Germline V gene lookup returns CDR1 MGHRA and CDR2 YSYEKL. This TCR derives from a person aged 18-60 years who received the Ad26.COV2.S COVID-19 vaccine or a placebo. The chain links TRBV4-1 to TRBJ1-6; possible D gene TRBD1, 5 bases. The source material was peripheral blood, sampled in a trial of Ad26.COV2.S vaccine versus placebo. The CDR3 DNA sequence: TGCGCCAGCAGCCAAGAGGGGCAGGATAATTCACCCCTCCACTTT. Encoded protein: CASSQEGQDNSPLHF.